The 4 T cell receptor beta chains presented below share a single source sample, sequenced in a study of T cell clones after liver transplantation. Only in-frame clones appear in the TCRdb table, and some are missing; sequencing was by immunoSEQ multiplex PCR. The data contain about 120,000 clones, less than 95% of them singletons. This material consisted of CD4+ T cells from blood, taken 12 months after liver transplant. The receptors stem from a human patient who received a liver transplant. Some T cells may arise from the graft donor.

V is TRBV10-3 and J is TRBJ2-1; 13 bases are a match to TRBD2. V shed 2 bases, J shed 7 bases, and the junction held 8 bases outside the gene matches. The CDR3 is 17 amino acids. Germline-derived CDR1 and CDR2 are ENHRY and SYGVKD. The CDR3 region is CAISEPTGTSGKNEQFF. In DNA, the CDR3 is TGTGCCATCAGTGAGCCGACCGGGACTAGCGGGAAGAATGAGCAGTTCTTC.

J is TRBJ2-7 and V is TRBV7-9; 8 nucleotides agree with TRBD2. With 5 bases clipped from V and 4 bases from J, the junction kept 10 bases outside the gene matches. CDR1 SEHNR and CDR2 FQNEAQ come from the germline V gene (reference sequence). The CDR3 spans 15 residues. CDR3 coding DNA: TGTGCCAGCAGCCCCTTAGCGGGGCAAACTTACGAGCAGTACTTC. Translated: CASSPLAGQTYEQYF. Full variable domain (rest looked up from reference TRBV7-9 and TRBJ2-7): DTGVSQNPRHKITKRGQNVTFRCDPISEHNRLYWYRQTLGQGPEFLTYFQNEAQLEKSRLLSDRFSAERPKGSFSTLEIQRTEQGDSAMYLCASSPLAGQTYEQYFGPGTRLTVT.

The rearrangement joins TRBV5-6 to TRBJ2-2; 7 bases map to TRBD2. Per germline, CDR1 SGHDT and CDR2 YYEEEE. The V gene end was trimmed by 3 bases and the J gene end by 6 bases; junction bases not matched to a gene: 8. This CDR3 has 15 amino acids. The DNA for the CDR3 is TGTGCCAGCAGCTCGCTCCAAGGGAGGGCCGGGGAGCTGTTTTTT. Its protein is CASSSLQGRAGELFF.

This clone turned up a few times. The V gene is TRBV2, the J gene TRBJ1-2; TRBD1 is a possible D gene (6 bases). Germline CDR1 SNHLY, CDR2 FYNNEI. The CDR3 length is 13 residues. V was pared by 3 bases and J by 9 bases, with 14 bases between. The CDR3, as DNA: TGTGCCAGCAGTGATCGGACAGTAGGAAGCTACACCTTC. Amino acid sequence: CASSDRTVGSYTF.